The 5 T cell receptor beta chains reported below all come from one sample, sequenced in a study of identical twins. From the 5' RACE reads, TCRdb called clonotypes with MiXCR, one entry per CDR3 protein. The sample contains about 690,000 distinct CDR3 sequences, approximately 22% of which appear only once. In addition, the sample was reused for a study of T cells expressing NK-cell markers.

Sequenced material: PBMCs. The origin of the receptors is a woman aged 18-35 years in good health.

The J gene is TRBJ2-1, the V gene TRBV7-2; 9 nucleotides line up with TRBD1. With V trimmed by 4 bases and J by 10 bases, 8 bases remained unmatched. CDR3 length: 14 residues. Looked up from germline, CDR1 is SGHTA and CDR2 is FQGNSA. DNA for the CDR3: TGTGCCAGCAGCTGGGGACAGGGAATCAGGGAGCAGTTCTTC. It codes for CASSWGQGIREQFF.

This clonotype was counted many times. V gene TRBV20-1 combines with J gene TRBJ2-5, with no clear D. Germline lookup yields CDR1 DFQATT and CDR2 SNEGSKA (reference sequence). Trimming shortened V by 5 bases and J by 0 bases, and 10 bases separated the two germline ends. The CDR3 extends over 13 amino acids. The CDR3 region is CSAVDPNQETQYF. CDR3 DNA sequence: TGCAGTGCTGTAGATCCTAACCAAGAGACCCAGTACTTC.

This clonotype was seen more than once but under ten times. The chain has TRBV5-1 and TRBJ2-1, with D uncertain. The V and J ends lost 4 bases and 0 bases respectively, with 8 bases between them. Germline CDR1 and CDR2: SGHRS and YFSETQ. The length of the CDR3 is 14 residues. CDR3 in amino acids: CASSGWTSYNEQFF. The CDR3, as DNA: TGCGCCAGCAGCGGGTGGACCTCCTACAATGAGCAGTTCTTC.

This clonotype was recorded many times. This sequence joins TRBV4-2 and TRBJ2-3; 7 positions match TRBD1. Per the germline V gene, CDR1 is LGHNA and CDR2 is YNFKEQ. V lost 6 bases to trimming and J lost 1 base; unmatched junction nucleotides: 22. The length of the CDR3 is 20 residues. The CDR3 loop reads CASSEGASGLGLYRTDTQYF. The CDR3 bases are TGTGCCAGCAGTGAGGGGGCCTCGGGCCTAGGACTTTACCGCACAGATACGCAGTATTTT.

This clonotype was seen more than once but under ten times. V and J are TRBV10-3 and TRBJ1-2; TRBD1 might be the D (6 bases). Per the germline V gene, CDR1 is ENHRY and CDR2 is SYGVKD. Trimming left V 8 bases short and J 4 bases short, with 17 bases between. The CDR3 runs to 14 residues. This chain's CDR3 is CAIRQQGRGYGYTF. In DNA, the CDR3 is TGTGCCATCCGCCAACAGGGTCGGGGCTATGGCTACACCTTC.